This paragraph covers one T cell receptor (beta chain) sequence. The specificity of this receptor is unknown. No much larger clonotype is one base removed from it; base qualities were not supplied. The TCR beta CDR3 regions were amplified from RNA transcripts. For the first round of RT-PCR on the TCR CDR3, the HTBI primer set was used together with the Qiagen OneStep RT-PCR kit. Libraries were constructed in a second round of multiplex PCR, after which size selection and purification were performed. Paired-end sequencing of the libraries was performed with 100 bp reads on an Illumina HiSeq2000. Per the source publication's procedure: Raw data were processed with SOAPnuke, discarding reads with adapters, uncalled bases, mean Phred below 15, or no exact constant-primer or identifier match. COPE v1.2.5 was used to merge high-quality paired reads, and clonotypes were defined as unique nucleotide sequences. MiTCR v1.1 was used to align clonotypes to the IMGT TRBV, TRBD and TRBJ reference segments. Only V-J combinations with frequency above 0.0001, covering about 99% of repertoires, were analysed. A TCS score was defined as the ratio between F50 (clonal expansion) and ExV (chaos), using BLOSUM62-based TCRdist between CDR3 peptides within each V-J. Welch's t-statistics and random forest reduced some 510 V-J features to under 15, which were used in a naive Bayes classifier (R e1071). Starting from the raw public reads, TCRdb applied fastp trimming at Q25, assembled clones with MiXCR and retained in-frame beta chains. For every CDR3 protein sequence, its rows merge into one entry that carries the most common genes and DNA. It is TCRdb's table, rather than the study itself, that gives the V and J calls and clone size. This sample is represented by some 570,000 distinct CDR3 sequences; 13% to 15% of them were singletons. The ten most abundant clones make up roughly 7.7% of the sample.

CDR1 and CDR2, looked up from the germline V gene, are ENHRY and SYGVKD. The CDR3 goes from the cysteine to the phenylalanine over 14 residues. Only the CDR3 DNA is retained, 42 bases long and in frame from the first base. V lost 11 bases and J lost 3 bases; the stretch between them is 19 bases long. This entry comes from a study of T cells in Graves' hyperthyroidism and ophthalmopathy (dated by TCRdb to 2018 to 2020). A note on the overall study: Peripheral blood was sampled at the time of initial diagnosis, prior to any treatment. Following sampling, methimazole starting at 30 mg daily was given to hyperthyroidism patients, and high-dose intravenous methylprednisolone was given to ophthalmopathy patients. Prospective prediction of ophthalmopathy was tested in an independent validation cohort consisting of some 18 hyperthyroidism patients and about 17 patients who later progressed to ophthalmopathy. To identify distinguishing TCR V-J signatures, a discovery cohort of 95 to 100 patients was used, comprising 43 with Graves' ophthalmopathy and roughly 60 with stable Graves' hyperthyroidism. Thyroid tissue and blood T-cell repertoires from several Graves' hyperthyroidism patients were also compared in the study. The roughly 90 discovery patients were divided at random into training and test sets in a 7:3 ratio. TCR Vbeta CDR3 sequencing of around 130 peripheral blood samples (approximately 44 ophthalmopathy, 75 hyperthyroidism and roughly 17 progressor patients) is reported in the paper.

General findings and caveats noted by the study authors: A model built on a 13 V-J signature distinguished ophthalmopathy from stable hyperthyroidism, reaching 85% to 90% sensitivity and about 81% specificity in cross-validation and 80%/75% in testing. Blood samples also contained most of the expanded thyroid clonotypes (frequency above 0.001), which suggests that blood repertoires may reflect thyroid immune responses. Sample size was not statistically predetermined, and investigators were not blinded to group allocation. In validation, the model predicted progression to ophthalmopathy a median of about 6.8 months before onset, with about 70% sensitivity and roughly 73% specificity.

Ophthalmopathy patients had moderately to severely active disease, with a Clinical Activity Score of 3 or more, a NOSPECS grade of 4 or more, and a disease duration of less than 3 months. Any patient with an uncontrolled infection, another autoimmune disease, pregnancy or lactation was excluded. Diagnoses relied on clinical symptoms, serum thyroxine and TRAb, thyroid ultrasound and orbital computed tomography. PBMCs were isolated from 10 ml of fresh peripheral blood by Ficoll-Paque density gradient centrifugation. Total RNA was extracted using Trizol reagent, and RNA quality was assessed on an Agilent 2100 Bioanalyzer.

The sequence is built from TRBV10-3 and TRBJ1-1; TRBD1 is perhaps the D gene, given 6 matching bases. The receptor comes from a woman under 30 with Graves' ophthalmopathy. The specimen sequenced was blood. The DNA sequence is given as TGTGCCGCTACCCATCAGGCAGGGGACACTGAAGCTTTCTTT. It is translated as CAATHQAGDTEAFF.